The 31 T cell receptor beta chains listed next were all sequenced from one sample in a study of T cell changes during pregnancy in multiple sclerosis. Sequencing used immunoSEQ multiplex PCR; TCRdb keeps in-frame clones, though not all of them. Seen here are tens of thousands of clones, 90% to 95% observed once, and the top ten hold approximately 5%. This specimen consisted of CD8+ T cells from peripheral blood mononuclear cells, obtained before pregnancy. The receptors were sampled from a female donor with multiple sclerosis, enrolled in a pregnancy study.

This sequence joins TRBV28 and TRBJ2-7; TRBD2 matches at 7 bases. Germline V gives CDR1 MDHEN, CDR2 SYDVKM. V trimming: 3 bases; J trimming: 0 bases; junction bases outside the gene matches: 5. The CDR3 has 15 residues. This chain's CDR3 is CASSLRGSLSYEQYF. The CDR3 nucleotides read TGTGCCAGCAGTTTGCGGGGGTCCCTCTCCTACGAGCAGTACTTC.

J is TRBJ1-1 and V is TRBV10-1, with D maybe TRBD1 (5 bases). Germline CDR1 is WNHNN and CDR2 is SYGVQD (reference sequence). Trimming removed 0 bases from V and 5 bases from J, with 10 bases in between. The CDR3 spans 14 residues. This CDR3 is CASSESEEGTEAFF. The CDR3 coding sequence is TGCGCCAGCAGTGAGTCTGAGGAGGGGACTGAAGCTTTCTTT.

V and J are TRBV28 and TRBJ2-1, with a possible D match to TRBD1 (6 bases). Per germline, CDR1 MDHEN and CDR2 SYDVKM. Trimming took off 5 bases at V and 7 bases at J, with 12 bases between the two ends. CDR3 length: 13 residues. CDR3: CASSHQGWNEQFF. CDR3 bases: TGTGCCAGCAGTCATCAGGGGTGGAATGAGCAGTTCTTC.

This clone was observed a single time. The chain combines TRBV29-1 with TRBJ2-1, with TRBD2 matching over 8 bases. Germline CDR1 reads SQVTM; CDR2 reads ANQGSEA. This CDR3 is 15 amino acids long. J was trimmed by 7 bases and V by 1 base; bases with no gene match: 9. The CDR3: CSVEGGTSGGNEQFF. The CDR3 coding sequence is TGCAGCGTTGAAGGGGGTACTAGCGGAGGGAATGAGCAGTTCTTC.

This chain joins TRBV5-1 and TRBJ2-7, with 9 bases that match TRBD2. The trim removed 4 bases at V and 1 base at J, leaving 9 bases unmatched. This CDR3 has 16 residues. Per the germline V gene, CDR1 is SGHRS and CDR2 is YFSETQ. CDR3 residues: CASSQPSGLASYEQYF. DNA for the CDR3: TGCGCCAGCAGCCAGCCTTCGGGACTAGCTTCCTACGAGCAGTACTTC.

The rearrangement joins TRBV4-3 to TRBJ2-7; TRBD1 aligns across 10 bases. Per germline, CDR1 LGHNA and CDR2 YSLEER. V lost 5 bases to trimming and J lost 3 bases; unmatched junction nucleotides: 4. The CDR3 consists of 14 residues. The CDR3 protein is CASSSGTGVYEQYF. The CDR3 coding sequence is TGCGCCAGCAGCTCCGGGACAGGGGTCTACGAGCAGTACTTC.

The V gene is TRBV7-6, the J gene TRBJ1-1, with D perhaps matching TRBD1 (5 bases). Trimming removed 6 bases at V and 6 bases at J, with 14 bases between. Germline assignment: CDR1 SGHVS and CDR2 FNYEAQ. The CDR3 loop spans 13 amino acids. The CDR3 DNA sequence: TGTGCCAGCAGTCCCCGGGGGGGACCTGAAGCTTTCTTT. Protein: CASSPRGGPEAFF.

Within the sample, this clone is large. V usage is TRBV5-1 and J usage is TRBJ1-1; the match to TRBD1 covers 9 bases. The J segment lost 1 base and the V segment lost 5 bases, leaving 6 bases of the junction unmatched. Germline V lookup: CDR1 SGHRS, CDR2 YFSETQ. There are 15 residues in the CDR3. The CDR3 loop reads CASRGQGMRNTEAFF. The CDR3 DNA reads TGCGCCAGCAGGGGACAGGGAATGAGGAACACTGAAGCTTTCTTT.

V gene TRBV4-1 combines with J gene TRBJ2-7; D uncertain. Looked up from germline, CDR1 is MGHRA and CDR2 is YSYEKL. V lost 1 base to trimming and J lost 7 bases, with 5 bases between them. This CDR3 comprises 11 residues. The CDR3 DNA reads TGCGCCAGCAGCCAAGGAGTTGAGCAGTACTTC. Its protein is CASSQGVEQYF.

The V gene is TRBV16, the J gene TRBJ1-1, with D unresolved. With 0 bases removed from V and 4 bases from J, the gap between germline ends came to 3 bases. The CDR3 runs to 12 residues. Germline assignment: CDR1 KGHSY and CDR2 FQNENV. The CDR3 region has the DNA TGTGCCAGCAGCCAATCGAGCACTGAAGCTTTCTTT. The encoded protein is CASSQSSTEAFF.

In its sample, this clone was seen once. The chain links TRBV7-9 to TRBJ2-2; 12 nucleotides line up with TRBD2. Germline assignment: CDR1 SEHNR and CDR2 FQNEAQ (reference sequence). The V segment lost 5 bases and the J segment 2 bases; nucleotides outside the gene matches: 9. The CDR3 runs to 18 residues. DNA for the CDR3: TGTGCCAGCAGCGCCTCAATACTAGCGGGAGGAAACACCGGGGAGCTGTTTTTT. Translation: CASSASILAGGNTGELFF.

The chain is built from TRBV5-4 and TRBJ2-1; D is unclear. Germline V gene sequence: CDR1 SGHNT, CDR2 YYREEE (reference sequence). The CDR3 consists of 15 residues. Trimming pared 4 bases from V and 4 bases from J, leaving 15 bases between. CDR3: CASSQLQGGYNEQFF. The CDR3 coding sequence is TGTGCCAGCAGCCAACTCCAAGGCGGTTACAATGAGCAGTTCTTC. Full variable domain (rest looked up from reference TRBV5-4 and TRBJ2-1): ETGVTQSPTHLIKTRGQQVTLRCSSQSGHNTVSWYQQALGQGPQFIFQYYREEENGRGNFPPRFSGLQFPNYSSELNVNALELDDSALYLCASSQLQGGYNEQFFGPGTRLTVL.

A single count supports this clone. The V gene is TRBV15, the J gene TRBJ2-5, with TRBD2 matching 9 bases. The CDR3 loop spans 14 amino acids. The germline gives CDR1 LNHNV, CDR2 YYDKDF (reference sequence). V lost 3 bases to trimming and J lost 4 bases; unmatched junction nucleotides: 3. This chain's CDR3 is CATSSVAGAETQYF. The DNA for the CDR3 is TGTGCCACCAGCAGCGTAGCGGGAGCAGAGACCCAGTACTTC.

The CDR3 nucleotides read TGTGCCGTCTCGGGGGGCACCGGGGAGCTGTTTTTT. Residues: CAVSGGTGELFF. The rearrangement links TRBV2 to TRBJ2-2; 7 nucleotides line up with TRBD2. V lost 11 bases, J lost 4 bases, and 4 bases stayed unmatched. Germline V gene data show CDR1 as SNHLY and CDR2 as FYNNEI. The CDR3 length is 12 residues.

V is TRBV7-9 and J is TRBJ2-7; TRBD1 matches 10 bases. Germline trimming cut 1 base from V and 6 bases from J; bases unmatched to any gene: 9. Germline values: CDR1 SEHNR, CDR2 FQNEAQ (reference sequence). This CDR3 contains 16 residues. CDR3 loop: CASSLGTGGTTAEQYF. DNA for the CDR3: TGTGCCAGCAGCTTAGGGACAGGGGGAACAACCGCCGAGCAGTACTTC.

The chain joins TRBV4-1 to TRBJ2-1; D remains unclear. The CDR3 is 15 residues long. V lost 3 bases, J lost 4 bases, and 13 bases lay in between. The germline gives CDR1 MGHRA, CDR2 YSYEKL. CDR3 bases: TGCGCCAGCAGCCAGAGAGGTTTTAGTTACAATGAGCAGTTCTTC. Its protein is CASSQRGFSYNEQFF.

The CDR3 region has the DNA TGCGCCTCTAGCGGGGATGCCTACGAGCAGTACTTC. Its protein is CASSGDAYEQYF. V usage is TRBV10-2 and J usage is TRBJ2-7, with TRBD2 identical over 9 bases. The germline V gene has CDR1 WSHSY and CDR2 SAAADI. V lost 11 bases and J lost 2; bases outside the gene matches: 4. The CDR3 loop spans 12 amino acids.

The CDR3 sequence: CASSLGITSTDTQYF. The CDR3 bases are TGTGCCAGCAGCTTGGGAATAACTAGCACAGATACGCAGTATTTT. The chain joins TRBV5-4 to TRBJ2-3, with D unclear. From germline, CDR1 is SGHNT and CDR2 YYREEE (reference sequence). V lost 0 bases to trimming and J lost 0 bases, with 8 bases between them. This CDR3 has 15 amino acids.

The chain uses TRBV7-9 and TRBJ1-4, with 10 bases that match TRBD1. V was clipped by 10 bases and J by 6 bases; unmatched bases: 5. The CDR3 sequence is 13 residues long. Germline V gene lookup returns CDR1 SEHNR and CDR2 FQNEAQ (reference sequence). The CDR3 DNA follows: TGTGCCACCGGACAGGGGGGGGATGAAAAACTGTTTTTT. The encoded protein is CATGQGGDEKLFF.

The genes are TRBV19 and TRBJ2-7, with 7 bases identical to TRBD1. The CDR3 length is 16 residues. With V trimmed by 5 bases and J by 3 bases, 13 bases remained unmatched. Germline V gene lookup returns CDR1 LNHDA and CDR2 SQIVND (reference sequence). The CDR3 loop is CASSFRQGLGYYEQYF. The CDR3 DNA is TGTGCCAGTAGTTTCCGACAGGGTCTGGGGTACTACGAGCAGTACTTC.

J is TRBJ1-1 and V is TRBV11-2, with D possibly matching TRBD1 (6 bases). The CDR3 consists of 14 residues. The germline V and J ends were trimmed by 4 bases and 0 bases, with 9 bases remaining between them. Germline CDR1 SGHAT, CDR2 FQNNGV. The CDR3 is CASSSQGLNTEAFF. The CDR3 nucleotides read TGTGCCAGCAGCTCACAGGGATTGAACACTGAAGCTTTCTTT.

V is TRBV7-9 and J is TRBJ2-7, with 11 bases that match TRBD2. Germline CDR1 is SEHNR and CDR2 is FQNEAQ (reference sequence). The trim removed 6 bases at V and 6 bases at J, leaving 7 bases unmatched. The CDR3 is 14 residues long. The CDR3 DNA follows: TGTGCCAGCAGTGTCGCACTAGCGGGAGCCGAGCAGTACTTC. Protein product: CASSVALAGAEQYF.

V is TRBV5-1 and J is TRBJ2-7, with D perhaps matching TRBD1 (6 bases). Germline V gene lookup returns CDR1 SGHRS and CDR2 YFSETQ. V lost 1 base, J lost 5 bases, and 13 bases lay in between. CDR3 length: 14 residues. The CDR3 DNA sequence: TGCGCCAGCAGCTTGACAGGGACGGTCGACGAGCAGTACTTC. Its protein product is CASSLTGTVDEQYF. Variable domain in full (rest from reference TRBV5-1 and TRBJ2-7): KAGVTQTPRYLIKTRGQQVTLSCSPISGHRSVSWYQQTPGQGLQFLFEYFSETQRNKGNFPGRFSGRQFSNSRSEMNVSTLELGDSALYLCASSLTGTVDEQYFGPGTRLTVT.

This sequence joins TRBV9 and TRBJ2-1, with 7 bases lining up with TRBD2. This CDR3 contains 16 residues. Germline V gene lookup returns CDR1 SGDLS and CDR2 YYNGEE. Germline trimming cut 0 bases from V and 5 bases from J; bases unmatched to any gene: 8. The CDR3 here is CASSVGSSGLNNEQFF. The CDR3 DNA follows: TGTGCCAGCAGCGTAGGGTCTAGCGGTCTAAACAATGAGCAGTTCTTC.

The rearrangement joins TRBV5-1 to TRBJ1-1, with a tentative D call TRBD1 (5 bases). CDR1 is SGHRS, CDR2 YFSETQ, per germline. This CDR3 is 14 amino acids long. V shed 1 base and J shed 0 bases, with 7 bases lying between them. The CDR3 sequence is CASSLTGLNTEAFF. CDR3 coding DNA: TGCGCCAGCAGCTTGACAGGATTGAACACTGAAGCTTTCTTT.

The chain carries TRBV6-9 and TRBJ2-5; 12 bases map to TRBD2. J was trimmed by 2 bases and V by 8 bases; bases with no gene match: 24. This CDR3 is 21 amino acids long. CDR1 is MNHGY and CDR2 is SVAAGI in the germline V gene. As DNA, the CDR3 is TGTGCCAGCTTAACCTCACCGTCCCGGCTAGCGGGAGGGCCGGGACAAGAGACCCAGTACTTC. Translating gives CASLTSPSRLAGGPGQETQYF.

The CDR3 reads CASSGHRAYGYTF. The CDR3 bases are TGTGCCAGCAGTGGTCACAGGGCCTATGGCTACACCTTC. The chain recombines TRBV9 with TRBJ1-2; a weak D match, TRBD1 (6 bases). This CDR3 is built from 13 residues. Germline lookup yields CDR1 SGDLS and CDR2 YYNGEE. Trimming took 5 bases from V and 4 from J, leaving 12 bases between them.

V gene TRBV27 combines with J gene TRBJ2-1; 9 bases are a match to TRBD2. Trimming took 2 bases from V and 12 from J; bases not matched to a gene: 8. CDR3 length: 14 amino acids. CDR1 and CDR2 from the germline V gene are MNHEY and SMNVEV (reference sequence). CDR3 sequence: CASSLGLAGWSQFF. Written as DNA, the CDR3 is TGTGCCAGCAGTTTAGGGCTAGCGGGATGGTCGCAGTTCTTC.

This clone was detected once. This chain links TRBV6-6 with TRBJ2-1; 9 bases match TRBD1. Trimming removed 7 bases from V and 6 bases from J; junction bases left unmatched: 7. The CDR3 is 14 residues long. Germline V CDR1 and CDR2: MNHNY, SVGAGI (reference sequence). The CDR3 protein is CASKTGGGFNEQFF. DNA for the CDR3: TGTGCCAGCAAAACAGGGGGCGGCTTCAATGAGCAGTTCTTC.

The V gene is TRBV7-9, the J gene TRBJ1-2; 7 nucleotides line up with TRBD1. CDR3 size: 14 residues. The germline V gene has CDR1 SEHNR and CDR2 FQNEAQ (reference sequence). The V gene end was trimmed by 1 base and the J gene end by 4 bases; junction bases not matched to a gene: 3. CDR3 residues: CASSLVGDSYGYTF. CDR3 nucleotides: TGTGCCAGCAGCTTAGTTGGGGACAGCTATGGCTACACCTTC.

The chain couples TRBV30 to TRBJ1-1, with D perhaps matching TRBD1 (5 bases). Looked up from germline, CDR1 is GTSNPN and CDR2 is SVGIG (reference sequence). V lost 3 bases, J lost 3 bases, and 17 bases lay in between. CDR3 length equals 15 residues. CDR3 nucleotides: TGTGCCTGGAGGGGCCCACACTGGGGCGACACTGAAGCTTTCTTT. Amino acid sequence: CAWRGPHWGDTEAFF.